This T cell receptor beta chain is from a study of identical twins. TCRdb reprocessed the 5' RACE reads with MiXCR, giving one entry per CDR3 protein. The sample yields 250,000 or so distinct CDR3 sequences, about 8.9% seen once. Overall study findings and caveats: Cord blood beta clonotypes that were abundant carried fewer insertions, and memory repertoires showed no such trend.

Germline lookup yields CDR1 SGHRS and CDR2 YFSETQ. V was clipped by 9 bases and J by 4 bases; unmatched bases: 12. The CDR3 consists of 15 residues. This clonotype was seen a few times. Antigen specificity is unknown. This sample also appeared in a second study, on yellow fever vaccine responses in identical twins.

Material: CD8+ T cells sorted from blood. V usage is TRBV5-1 and J usage is TRBJ2-7; 11 bases align to TRBD1. The clonotype comes from a woman between 18 and 29 years old in good health. The CDR3 bases are TGCGCCACCTCGGAGTGGACAGGGGGCGATTACGAGCAGTACTTC. Translated, it gives CATSEWTGGDYEQYF.